The 23 T cell receptor beta chains below were found in one sample sequenced in a study of blood T cell repertoires in COVID-19 (dated by TCRdb to 2018 to 2020). The library was generated by the immunoSEQ multiplex PCR assay. The table was pulled from immuneACCESS by TCRdb, which kept in-frame rearrangements only. Such tables lose some clones; where checked, under half of the loss comes from unresolved V genes, and the rest has no known cause. For this sample the table gives around 190,000 clones, of which 86% were detected only once. Clones ranked in the top ten supply 5.6% of the sample. Material for sequencing was PBMCs or T cells enriched from blood (not recorded which). The receptor set was obtained from a man aged 40-49 years with acute COVID-19.

The chain combines TRBV21-1 with TRBJ2-7; the table names TRBD2, a call not compared with the DNA. TRBV21-1 corresponds to a pseudogene. The CDR3 is 14 residues long. The CDR3 region is CASETGPWTGEQYF. In DNA, the CDR3 is TGTGCCAGCGAAACGGGCCCCTGGACTGGCGAGCAGTACTTC.

The rearrangement links TRBV28 to TRBJ2-7; 9 bases map to TRBD1. The CDR3 contains 15 residues. The germline CDR1 and CDR2 sequences are MDHEN and SYDVKM. With 3 bases clipped from V and 4 bases from J, the junction kept 7 bases outside the gene matches. CDR3 sequence (DNA): TGTGCCAGCAGTTTCCGGGACAGGGTAGGGTACGAGCAGTACTTC. This translates into CASSFRDRVGYEQYF.

The chain carries TRBV28 and TRBJ1-4; 9 bases map to TRBD1. Germline V CDR1 and CDR2: MDHEN, SYDVKM. The CDR3 length is 17 residues. V was clipped by 6 bases and J by 6 bases; unmatched bases: 14. The CDR3: CASSSPRGGDRDEKLFF. CDR3 DNA: TGTGCCAGCAGCTCCCCACGTGGGGGGGACAGGGATGAAAAACTGTTTTTT.

The chain is built from TRBV6-2 or TRBV6-3 and TRBJ2-6; 8 bases fit TRBD1. Unmatched junction bases numbered 10, after V lost 6 bases and J lost 0 bases. In germline, CDR1 is MNHEY, CDR2 SVGEGT. CDR3 size: 18 residues. Here the CDR3 DNA reads TGTGCCAGCAGATACGACGGACAGGGCAACTCTGGGGCCAACGTCCTGACTTTC. Its protein is CASRYDGQGNSGANVLTF.

This clone was found once. This sequence joins TRBV7-9 and TRBJ2-5; 7 bases map to TRBD1. Germline values: CDR1 SEHNR, CDR2 FQNEAQ (reference sequence). The junction had 6 bases not matched to a gene; V was cut back by 7 bases and J by 1 base. The CDR3 covers 14 residues. The DNA for the CDR3 is TGTGCCAGCAACGACGGGACAGTCCAAGAGACCCAGTACTTC. This codes for CASNDGTVQETQYF.

The V and J genes are TRBV28 and TRBJ2-1; 8 bases fit TRBD2. CDR1 is MDHEN and CDR2 is SYDVKM in the germline V gene. The CDR3 sequence is 16 residues long. J lost 3 bases, V lost 5 bases, and 9 bases had no gene match. CDR3 protein: CASSPGGGLFYNEQFF. Here the CDR3 DNA reads TGTGCCAGCAGTCCCGGGGGGGGCCTATTCTACAATGAGCAGTTCTTC.

V is TRBV5-4 and J is TRBJ2-5; 12 bases map to TRBD2. V trimming: 4 bases; J trimming: 5 bases; junction bases outside the gene matches: 9. The CDR3 covers 16 residues. The germline V gene has CDR1 SGHNT and CDR2 YYREEE (reference sequence). CDR3 loop: CASSILAGGGGETQYF. CDR3 DNA sequence: TGTGCCAGCAGCATACTAGCGGGAGGCGGTGGGGAGACCCAGTACTTC.

The rearrangement links TRBV2 to TRBJ1-2; the D is unclear. This CDR3 has 11 amino acids. Per germline, CDR1 SNHLY and CDR2 FYNNEI. With 3 bases removed from V and 14 bases from J, the gap between germline ends came to 13 bases. This CDR3 is CASSEGEGKTF. The CDR3 DNA reads TGTGCCAGCAGTGAGGGTGAGGGAAAGACCTTC.

The rearrangement uses TRBV30 and TRBJ1-3, with a possible D match to TRBD1 (6 bases). Germline V gene data show CDR1 as GTSNPN and CDR2 as SVGIG (reference sequence). This CDR3 spans 16 amino acids. Trimming took 5 bases from V and 2 from J, leaving 19 bases between them. The CDR3 reads CAWDRDILRPGNTIYF. CDR3 nucleotide sequence: TGTGCCTGGGACCGGGACATCTTAAGACCTGGAAACACCATATATTTT.

The chain couples TRBV9 to TRBJ2-1, with 7 bases that match TRBD2. V lost 7 bases and J lost 8; bases outside the gene matches: 12. CDR1 SGDLS and CDR2 YYNGEE come from the germline V gene. This CDR3 comprises 14 residues. This CDR3 reads CASSAGTTFHEQFF. The DNA of the CDR3 is TGTGCCAGCTCAGCCGGGACTACATTCCATGAGCAGTTCTTC.

The chain uses TRBV5-3 and TRBJ1-2, with TRBD1 identical over 7 bases. TRBV5-3 is recorded as an ORF, its role being uncertain. J was trimmed by 3 bases and V by 5 bases; bases with no gene match: 7. The CDR3 runs 14 residues. CDR3 residues: CARSCNRGYYGYTF. CDR3 in DNA: TGTGCCAGAAGTTGTAACAGGGGTTACTATGGCTACACCTTC.

J is TRBJ2-7 and V is TRBV28; D is perhaps TRBD2 (5 bases). The CDR3 extends over 14 amino acids. V was trimmed by 5 bases and J by 2 bases, leaving 13 bases between them. Germline V CDR1 and CDR2: MDHEN, SYDVKM. CDR3 in DNA: TGTGCCAGCAGTCCCGACTATCCCCCCTACGAGCAGTACTTC. This encodes CASSPDYPPYEQYF.

The chain has TRBV4-2 and TRBJ1-2, with D perhaps matching TRBD1 (6 bases). This CDR3 comprises 13 residues. Germline loops: CDR1 LGHNA, CDR2 YNFKEQ. The V and J ends lost 4 bases and 6 bases respectively, with 12 bases between them. In DNA, the CDR3 is TGTGCCAGCAGCCGCCGGGACACCGATGGCTACACCTTC. Translation: CASSRRDTDGYTF.

The chain joins TRBV4-3 to TRBJ2-1; perhaps TRBD2 as D (5 bases). This CDR3 has 16 amino acids. V lost 1 base, J lost 4 bases, and 14 bases lay in between. Germline V lookup: CDR1 LGHNA, CDR2 YSLEER. The CDR3 loop is CASSQGPDRTYNEQFF. For the CDR3, the DNA is TGCGCCAGCAGCCAAGGTCCCGATAGGACTTACAATGAGCAGTTCTTC.

The V gene is TRBV15, the J gene TRBJ2-2, with 7 nucleotides matching TRBD1. This CDR3 contains 13 residues. Trimming cost V 6 bases and J 7 bases; bases outside gene matches: 5. Germline CDR1 is LNHNV and CDR2 is YYDKDF (reference sequence). CDR3 loop: CATSPTGDGELFF. The CDR3 bases are TGTGCCACCAGTCCCACAGGGGACGGGGAGCTGTTTTTT.

The chain has TRBV27 and TRBJ2-7, with 11 bases that match TRBD1. This CDR3 is built from 18 residues. Germline CDR1 reads MNHEY; CDR2 reads SMNVEV (reference sequence). Unmatched junction bases numbered 17, after V lost 6 bases and J lost 4 bases. The DNA for the CDR3 is TGTGCCAGCAGCCTACACAACACCGGGACAGGGGGTATATACGAGCAGTACTTC. Translating it yields CASSLHNTGTGGIYEQYF.

The rearrangement uses TRBV4-1 and TRBJ2-3, with 14 bases matching TRBD2. V gave up 0 bases and J gave up 7 bases; unmatched junction bases: 6. The CDR3 has 17 amino acids. Germline V lookup: CDR1 MGHRA, CDR2 YSYEKL. The DNA of the CDR3 is TGCGCCAGCAGCCAAGACTTTGGACTAGCGGGAGGTAATACGCAGTATTTT. It translates to CASSQDFGLAGGNTQYF.

CDR3 sequence reads: CASSIPTVRGAFF. CDR3 DNA sequence: TGTGCCAGTAGTATCCCGACAGTCAGGGGAGCTTTCTTT. V gene TRBV19 combines with J gene TRBJ1-1, with D tentatively TRBD1 (6 bases). Trimming cost V 3 bases and J 10 bases, with 15 bases left between them. Per germline, CDR1 LNHDA and CDR2 SQIVND (reference sequence). This CDR3 is 13 amino acids long.

J is TRBJ2-7 and V is TRBV19, with 8 bases that match TRBD2. Germline V gives CDR1 LNHDA, CDR2 SQIVND (reference sequence). The V and J ends lost 10 bases and 1 base, in that order; junction bases with no gene match: 6. This CDR3 is 13 amino acids long. The CDR3 loop is CATLAGASYEQYF. The CDR3 nucleotides read TGTGCCACCCTAGCGGGTGCTTCCTACGAGCAGTACTTC.

This clone is a singleton in its sample. The chain joins TRBV13 to TRBJ2-3; D is perhaps TRBD2 (6 bases). Trimming took off 5 bases at V and 2 bases at J, with 20 bases between the two ends. CDR3 length: 17 residues. Germline V gene data show CDR1 as PRHDT and CDR2 as FYEKMQ (reference sequence). CDR3 nucleotide sequence: TGTGCCAGCAGCCCAAACCGGGCCCGGGGGAACACAGATACGCAGTATTTT. It codes for CASSPNRARGNTDTQYF.

The chain employs TRBV25-1 and TRBJ1-6, with 9 positions matching TRBD1. Germline V lookup: CDR1 MGHDK, CDR2 SYGVNS. The CDR3 runs to 14 residues. V lost 4 bases, J lost 7 bases, and 2 bases stayed unmatched. CDR3: CASSGGTGNSPLHF. CDR3 coding DNA: TGTGCCAGCAGTGGGGGGACAGGGAATTCACCCCTCCACTTT.

V is TRBV6-1 and J is TRBJ2-7, with D perhaps TRBD2 (7 bases). V was cut by 3 bases and J by 0 bases, with 12 bases left in between. CDR3 length equals 15 residues. Germline CDR1 MNHNS, CDR2 SASEGT. CDR3 sequence reads: CASSERGGGSYEQYF. CDR3 coding DNA: TGTGCCAGCAGTGAGAGGGGGGGAGGCTCCTACGAGCAGTACTTC.

This clone was seen more than once but under ten times. The J gene is TRBJ1-1, the V gene TRBV28, with a weak D call TRBD1 (5 bases). V was trimmed by 4 bases and J by 4 bases, leaving 13 bases between them. Germline CDR1 and CDR2: MDHEN and SYDVKM. The CDR3 totals 14 residues. DNA of the CDR3: TGTGCCAGCAGTTCGGGGGGGAGCAGCACTGAAGCTTTCTTT. It translates to CASSSGGSSTEAFF. Based on the CDR3 plus reference TRBV28 and TRBJ1-1, the full variable domain is DVKVTQSSRYLVKRTGEKVFLECVQDMDHENMFWYRQDPGLGLRLIYFSYDVKMKEKGDIPEGYSVSREKKERFSLILESASTNQTSMYLCASSSGGSSTEAFFGQGTRLTVV.